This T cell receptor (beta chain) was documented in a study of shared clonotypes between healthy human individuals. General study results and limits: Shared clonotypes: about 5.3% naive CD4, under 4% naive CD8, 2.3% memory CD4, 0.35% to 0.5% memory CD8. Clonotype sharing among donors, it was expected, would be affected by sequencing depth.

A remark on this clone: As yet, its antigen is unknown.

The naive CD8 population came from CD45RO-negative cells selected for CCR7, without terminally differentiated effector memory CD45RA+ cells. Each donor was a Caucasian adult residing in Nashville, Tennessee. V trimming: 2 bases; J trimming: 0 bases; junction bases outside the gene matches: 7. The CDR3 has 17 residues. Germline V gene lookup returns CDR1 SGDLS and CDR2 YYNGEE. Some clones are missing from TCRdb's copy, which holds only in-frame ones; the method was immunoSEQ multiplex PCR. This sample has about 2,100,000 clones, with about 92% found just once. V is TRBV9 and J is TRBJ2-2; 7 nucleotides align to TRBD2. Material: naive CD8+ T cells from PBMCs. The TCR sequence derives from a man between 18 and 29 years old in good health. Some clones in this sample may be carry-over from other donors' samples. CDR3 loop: CASSVPTGTTNTGELFF. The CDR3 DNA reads TGTGCCAGCAGCGTCCCCACCGGGACTACGAACACCGGGGAGCTGTTTTTT.